This T cell receptor (beta chain) came from a study of blood T cell repertoires in COVID-19 (dated by TCRdb to the early 2020s). At the level of the whole study: Samples covering the acute and convalescent phases of COVID-19 were provided by collaborators in the United States, Italy and Spain. The material from the prospective study consisted of cDNA or gDNA derived from T cells, B-cell-depleted T cells, or PBMCs. The dataset comprised deeply sampled blood TCRbeta repertoires from subjects exposed to, actively infected with, or recovered from COVID-19. The repertoires were released in a freely available public database intended as a resource for research on the immune response to SARS-CoV-2. Samples were obtained from the ongoing ImmuneRACE study (first 160 participants) and from 1,000 to 1,500 subjects provided by 6 global collaborators. A de-identified subject ID, COVID-19 status, age in years and sex were almost always included in the sample metadata. Where available, HLA class I and class II types were taken from metadata supplied by the sample provider and were not determined by assay-based typing. General findings and caveats noted by the study authors: Clinical and demographic metadata were provided uncurated, with the amount varying by source and participant.

TCRbeta CDR3 regions were amplified from genomic DNA using the immunoSEQ Assay, a bias-controlled multiplex PCR. Under the source paper's analysis protocol: The number of nucleated cells in each sample was estimated from the amplification of reference gene primers within the assay. Sequence reads were collapsed and filtered to measure the absolute abundance of every unique TCRbeta CDR3 rearrangement. For each sample, productive Simpson clonality was calculated as the square root of Simpson's diversity index over productive rearrangements. Sourced from immuneACCESS, this table was stored by TCRdb with only in-frame sequences that have V and J called. A share of the clones is absent; for the studies checked, an unresolved V gene accounts for under half, and the remainder has no known explanation. Clonal size and the V and J genes are those of that table, whereas D and trimming came from the DNA. This sample gives about 40,000 clones in total; 75% to 90% of them show up just once. The ten most abundant clones make up about 0.4% of the sample.

Collaborating institutions collected whole blood in K2EDTA tubes following their own protocols. Collaborator samples were shipped for TCRbeta analysis as frozen whole blood, isolated PBMCs, or DNA extracted from either sample type. This clone appeared a few times. There is no known antigen for this receptor. The sample holds no much larger clone one base away, and base qualities are not on file. V lost 7 bases and J lost 0 bases; the stretch between them is 11 bases long. Based on the germline V gene, the CDR1 and CDR2 sequences are SGHRS and YFSETQ. Counted from cysteine to phenylalanine, this CDR3 has 14 amino acids. The CDR3 DNA has 42 bases and is translated from base 1.

The chain was built from TRBV5-1 and TRBJ1-3, with an unclear D gene assignment. This TCR came from a human donor in a cohort sampled during active COVID-19. Sequenced: peripheral blood. The encoded CDR3 is CASSEGGSGNTIYF. The bases read TGCGCCAGCTCAGAGGGAGGCTCTGGAAACACCATATATTTT.